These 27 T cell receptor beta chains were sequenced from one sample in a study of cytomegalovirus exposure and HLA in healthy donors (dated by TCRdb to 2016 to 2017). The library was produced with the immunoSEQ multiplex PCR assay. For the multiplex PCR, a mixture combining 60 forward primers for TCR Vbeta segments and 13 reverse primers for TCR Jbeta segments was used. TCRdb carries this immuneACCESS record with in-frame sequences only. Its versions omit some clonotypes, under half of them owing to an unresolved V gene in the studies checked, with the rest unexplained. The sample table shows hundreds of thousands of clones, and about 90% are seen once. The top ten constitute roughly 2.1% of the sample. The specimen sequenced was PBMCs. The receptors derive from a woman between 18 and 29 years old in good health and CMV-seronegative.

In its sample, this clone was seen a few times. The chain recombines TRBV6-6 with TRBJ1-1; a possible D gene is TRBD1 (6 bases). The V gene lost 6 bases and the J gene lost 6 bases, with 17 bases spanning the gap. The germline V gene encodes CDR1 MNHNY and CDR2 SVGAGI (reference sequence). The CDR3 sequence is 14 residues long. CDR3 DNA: TGTGCCAGCAGAGGGGGAGAGGGTTTCGCTGAAGCTTTCTTT. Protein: CASRGGEGFAEAFF.

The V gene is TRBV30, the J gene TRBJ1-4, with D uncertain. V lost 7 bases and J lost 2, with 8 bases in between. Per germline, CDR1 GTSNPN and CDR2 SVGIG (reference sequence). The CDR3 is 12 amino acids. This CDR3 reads CALGSTNEKLFF. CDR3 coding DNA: TGTGCCTTAGGGAGCACTAATGAAAAACTGTTTTTT.

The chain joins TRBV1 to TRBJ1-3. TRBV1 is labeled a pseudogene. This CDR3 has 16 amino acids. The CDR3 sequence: CTSSRSWNFSGNTIYF. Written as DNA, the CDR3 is TGCACCAGCAGCCGGAGTTGGAATTTCTCTGGAAACACCATATATTTT.

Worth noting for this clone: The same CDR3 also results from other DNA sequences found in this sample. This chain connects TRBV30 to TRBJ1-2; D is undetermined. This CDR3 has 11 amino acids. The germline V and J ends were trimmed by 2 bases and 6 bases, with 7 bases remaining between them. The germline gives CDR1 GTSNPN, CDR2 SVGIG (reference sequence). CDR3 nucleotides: TGTGCCTGGAGTCCGGGGAATGGCTACACCTTC. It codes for CAWSPGNGYTF.

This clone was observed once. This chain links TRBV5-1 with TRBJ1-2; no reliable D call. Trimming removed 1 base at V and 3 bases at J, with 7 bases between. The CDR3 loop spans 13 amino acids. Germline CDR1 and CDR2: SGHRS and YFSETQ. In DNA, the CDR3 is TGCGCCAGCAGCTTGTTAGAGGACTATGGCTACACCTTC. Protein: CASSLLEDYGYTF.

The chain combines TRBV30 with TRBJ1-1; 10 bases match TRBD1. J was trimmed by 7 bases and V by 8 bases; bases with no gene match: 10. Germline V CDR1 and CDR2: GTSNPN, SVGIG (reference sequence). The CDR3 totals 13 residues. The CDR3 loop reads CAHETGGKVEAFF. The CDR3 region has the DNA TGTGCCCACGAGACAGGGGGCAAAGTTGAAGCTTTCTTT.

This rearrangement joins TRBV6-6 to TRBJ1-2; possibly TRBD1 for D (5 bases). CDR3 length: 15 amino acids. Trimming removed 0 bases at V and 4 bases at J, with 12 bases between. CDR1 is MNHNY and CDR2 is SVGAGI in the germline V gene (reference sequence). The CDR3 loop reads CASSYSGGSGYGYTF. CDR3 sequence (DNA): TGTGCCAGCAGTTACTCGGGGGGGAGTGGCTATGGCTACACCTTC.

This CDR3 is CASSLTVAPTYEQYF. In DNA form, the CDR3 reads TGTGCCAGCAGTTTAACAGTCGCTCCAACCTACGAGCAGTACTTC. This chain connects TRBV27 to TRBJ2-7; D gene unclear. Germline V gives CDR1 MNHEY, CDR2 SMNVEV (reference sequence). The CDR3 consists of 15 residues. V lost 2 bases, J lost 2 bases, and 13 bases lay in between.

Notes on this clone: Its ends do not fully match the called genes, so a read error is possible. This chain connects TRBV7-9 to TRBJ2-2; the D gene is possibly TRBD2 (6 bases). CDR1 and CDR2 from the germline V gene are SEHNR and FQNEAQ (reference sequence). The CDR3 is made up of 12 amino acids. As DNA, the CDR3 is TGTTCCAGCAGGCGGGATACCGGGGAGCTGTTTTTT. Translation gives CSSRRDTGELFF.

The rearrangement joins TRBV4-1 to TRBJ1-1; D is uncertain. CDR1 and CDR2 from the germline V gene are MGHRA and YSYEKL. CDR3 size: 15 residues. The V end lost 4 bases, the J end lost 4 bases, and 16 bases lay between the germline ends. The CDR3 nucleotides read TGCGCCAGCAGCCGTGGAAACCCTGAGGGCACTGAAGCTTTCTTT. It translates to CASSRGNPEGTEAFF.

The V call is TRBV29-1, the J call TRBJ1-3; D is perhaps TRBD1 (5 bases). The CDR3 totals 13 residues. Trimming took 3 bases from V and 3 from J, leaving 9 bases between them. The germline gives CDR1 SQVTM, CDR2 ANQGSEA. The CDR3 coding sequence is TGCAGCGTTGAGGGGGGTGATGGAAACACCATATATTTT. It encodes CSVEGGDGNTIYF.

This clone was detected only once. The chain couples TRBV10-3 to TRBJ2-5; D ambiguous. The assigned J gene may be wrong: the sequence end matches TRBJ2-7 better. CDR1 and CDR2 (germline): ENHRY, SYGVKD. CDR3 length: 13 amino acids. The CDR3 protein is CAISPQADYEQYF. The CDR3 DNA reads TGTGCCATCAGTCCCCAGGCTGACTACGAGCAGTACTTC.

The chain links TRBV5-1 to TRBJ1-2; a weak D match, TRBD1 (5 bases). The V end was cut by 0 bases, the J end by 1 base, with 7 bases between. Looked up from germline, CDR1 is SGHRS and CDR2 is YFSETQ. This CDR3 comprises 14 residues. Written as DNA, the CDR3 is TGCGCCAGCAGCTTGGGGGGCTATAACTATGGCTACACCTTC. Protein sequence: CASSLGGYNYGYTF.

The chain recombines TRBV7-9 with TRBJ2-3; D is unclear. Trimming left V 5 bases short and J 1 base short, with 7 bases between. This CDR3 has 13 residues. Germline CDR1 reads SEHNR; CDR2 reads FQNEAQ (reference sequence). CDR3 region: CASSSSGTDTQYF. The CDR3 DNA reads TGTGCCAGCAGCAGCTCCGGCACAGATACGCAGTATTTT.

The CDR3 DNA sequence: TGTGCCAGCAGCAAAGCGTCAATATTCGGGACAGGGAAATCTGAAGCTTTCTTT. Amino acids: CASSKASIFGTGKSEAFF. The chain carries TRBV21-1 and TRBJ1-1; the table's D call, TRBD1, was not checked against the DNA. TRBV21-1 is an annotated pseudogene. The CDR3 runs 18 residues.

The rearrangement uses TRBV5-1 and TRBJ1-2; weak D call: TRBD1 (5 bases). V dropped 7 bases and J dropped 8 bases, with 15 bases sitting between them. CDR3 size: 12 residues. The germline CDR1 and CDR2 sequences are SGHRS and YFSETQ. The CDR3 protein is CASGLTQGGYTF. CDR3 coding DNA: TGCGCCAGCGGTCTTACTCAGGGAGGCTACACCTTC.

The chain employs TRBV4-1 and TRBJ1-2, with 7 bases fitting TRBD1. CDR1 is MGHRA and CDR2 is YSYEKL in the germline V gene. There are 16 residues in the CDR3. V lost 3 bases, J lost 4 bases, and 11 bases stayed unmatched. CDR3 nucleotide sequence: TGCGCCAGCAGCCAGACAGGGACAGTTGTGGCCTATGGCTACACCTTC. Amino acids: CASSQTGTVVAYGYTF.

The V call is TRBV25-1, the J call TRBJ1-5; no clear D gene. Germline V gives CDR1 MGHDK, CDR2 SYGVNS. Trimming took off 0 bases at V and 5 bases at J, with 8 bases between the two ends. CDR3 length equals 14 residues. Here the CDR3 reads CASSEYSSHQPQHF. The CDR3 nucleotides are TGTGCCAGCAGTGAATATAGCTCCCATCAGCCCCAGCATTTT.

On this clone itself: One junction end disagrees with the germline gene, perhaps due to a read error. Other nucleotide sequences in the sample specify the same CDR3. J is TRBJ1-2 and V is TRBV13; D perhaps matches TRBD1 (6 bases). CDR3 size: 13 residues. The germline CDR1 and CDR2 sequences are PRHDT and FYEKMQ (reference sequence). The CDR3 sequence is CASSFGGDYGYTF. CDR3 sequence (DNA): TGCGCCAGCAGCTTTGGGGGCGACTATGGCTACACCTTC.

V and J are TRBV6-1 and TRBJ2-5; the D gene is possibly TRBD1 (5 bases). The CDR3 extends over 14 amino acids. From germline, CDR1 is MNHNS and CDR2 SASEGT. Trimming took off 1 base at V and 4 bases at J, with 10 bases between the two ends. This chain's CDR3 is CASSEVAGPETQYF. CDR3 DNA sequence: TGTGCCAGCAGTGAAGTCGCAGGGCCAGAGACCCAGTACTTC.

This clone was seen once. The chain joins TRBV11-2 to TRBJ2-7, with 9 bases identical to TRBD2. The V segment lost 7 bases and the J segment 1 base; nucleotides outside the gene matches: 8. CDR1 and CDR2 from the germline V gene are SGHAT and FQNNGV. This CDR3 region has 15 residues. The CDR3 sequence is CASTDLAGNSYEQYF. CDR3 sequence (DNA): TGTGCCAGCACGGACCTAGCGGGGAATTCCTACGAGCAGTACTTC.

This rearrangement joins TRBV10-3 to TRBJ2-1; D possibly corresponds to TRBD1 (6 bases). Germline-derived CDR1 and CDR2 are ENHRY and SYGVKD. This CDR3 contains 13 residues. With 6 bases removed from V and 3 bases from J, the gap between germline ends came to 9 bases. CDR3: CAIRAGVYNEQFF. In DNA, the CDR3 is TGTGCCATCAGGGCAGGGGTCTACAATGAGCAGTTCTTC.

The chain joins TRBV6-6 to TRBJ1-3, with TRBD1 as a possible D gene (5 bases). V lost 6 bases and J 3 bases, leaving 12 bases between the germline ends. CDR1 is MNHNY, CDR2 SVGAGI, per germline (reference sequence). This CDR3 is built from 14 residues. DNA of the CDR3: TGTGCCAGCAGCCCCGGACAATTTGGAAACACCATATATTTT. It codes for CASSPGQFGNTIYF.

The CDR3 region is CASGIRGSRIGNTIYF. The CDR3 nucleotides read TGTGCCAGTGGAATCAGGGGGAGTAGAATTGGAAACACCATATATTTT. The chain uses TRBV19 and TRBJ1-3; TRBD1 matches at 7 bases. This CDR3 is 16 amino acids long. The V and J ends lost 8 bases and 3 bases, in that order; junction bases with no gene match: 13. CDR1 and CDR2 from the germline V gene are LNHDA and SQIVND (reference sequence).

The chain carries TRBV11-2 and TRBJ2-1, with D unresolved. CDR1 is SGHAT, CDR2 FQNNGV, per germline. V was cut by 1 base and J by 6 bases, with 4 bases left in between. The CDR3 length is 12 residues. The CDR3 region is CASSLGSNEQFF. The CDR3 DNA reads TGTGCCAGCAGCTTAGGTAGCAATGAGCAGTTCTTC.

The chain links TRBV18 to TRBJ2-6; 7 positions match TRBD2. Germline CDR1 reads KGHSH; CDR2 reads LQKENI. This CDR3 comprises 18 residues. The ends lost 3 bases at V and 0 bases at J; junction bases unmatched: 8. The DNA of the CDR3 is TGTGCCAGCTCACCCCAAGCGGGGTACAGCTCTGGGGCCAACGTCCTGACTTTC. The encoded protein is CASSPQAGYSSGANVLTF.

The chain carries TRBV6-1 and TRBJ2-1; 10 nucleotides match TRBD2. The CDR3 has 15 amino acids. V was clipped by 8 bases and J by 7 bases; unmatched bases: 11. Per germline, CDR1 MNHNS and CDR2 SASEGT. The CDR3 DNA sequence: TGTGCCAGCCGGGCTTGGACTAGCGGAAATAATGAGCAGTTCTTC. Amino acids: CASRAWTSGNNEQFF.